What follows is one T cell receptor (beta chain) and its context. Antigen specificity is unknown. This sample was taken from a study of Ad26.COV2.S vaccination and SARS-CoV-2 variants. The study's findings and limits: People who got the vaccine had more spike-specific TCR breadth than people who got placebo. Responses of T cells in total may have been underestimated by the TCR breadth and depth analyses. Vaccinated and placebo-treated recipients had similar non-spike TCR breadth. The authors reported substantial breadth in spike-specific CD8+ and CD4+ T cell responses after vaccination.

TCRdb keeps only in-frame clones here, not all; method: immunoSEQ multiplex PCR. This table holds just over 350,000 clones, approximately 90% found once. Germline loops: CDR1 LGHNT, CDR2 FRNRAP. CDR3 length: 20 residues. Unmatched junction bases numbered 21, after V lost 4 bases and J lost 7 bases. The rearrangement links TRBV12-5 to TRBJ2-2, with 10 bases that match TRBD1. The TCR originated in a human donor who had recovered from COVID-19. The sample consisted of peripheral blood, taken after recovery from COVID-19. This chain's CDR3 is CASGSGGDRGPLIIYGELFF. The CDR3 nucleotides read TGTGCTAGTGGTTCGGGAGGGGACAGGGGACCACTTATCATCTACGGGGAGCTGTTTTTT.